The 15 T cell receptor beta chains below were found in one sample sequenced in a study of blood T cell repertoires in COVID-19. Measured with immunoSEQ multiplex PCR; TCRdb has only the in-frame clones, and not every one. The sample holds fewer than 450,000 clones; 90% are singletons and the top ten take approximately 0.55%. The sequenced sample was PBMCs or T cells enriched from blood (not recorded which). The receptors were gathered from a man aged 18 to 29 who had recovered from COVID-19.

This clone was recorded once. This rearrangement joins TRBV18 to TRBJ2-7; unclear D gene. This CDR3 contains 13 residues. In germline, CDR1 is KGHSH, CDR2 LQKENI. V was shortened by 4 bases and J by 1 base, with 8 bases between the two germline ends. CDR3 residues: CASSRSPSYEQYF. CDR3 nucleotides: TGTGCCAGCTCACGCAGTCCTTCCTACGAGCAGTACTTC.

The rearrangement uses TRBV30 and TRBJ1-3; 8 nucleotides agree with TRBD1. From germline, CDR1 is GTSNPN and CDR2 SVGIG (reference sequence). The ends lost 5 bases at V and 5 bases at J; junction bases unmatched: 8. This CDR3 is 14 amino acids long. The CDR3 DNA sequence: TGTGCCTGGGGTCGGGGACAGGCCCGAAACACCATATATTTT. This translates into CAWGRGQARNTIYF.

The V gene is TRBV18, the J gene TRBJ2-1; TRBD2 matches at 7 bases. Germline V gives CDR1 KGHSH, CDR2 LQKENI. The V gene end was trimmed by 3 bases and the J gene end by 4 bases; junction bases not matched to a gene: 6. This CDR3 is 15 amino acids long. The CDR3 region has the DNA TGTGCCAGCTCACCGATGCGGGGGAGTTACAATGAGCAGTTCTTC. Translation gives CASSPMRGSYNEQFF.

This clone was recorded only once. The chain employs TRBV28 and TRBJ2-3, with 8 bases matching TRBD1. CDR3 size: 16 residues. The V segment lost 5 bases and the J segment 0 bases; nucleotides outside the gene matches: 7. Germline CDR1 MDHEN, CDR2 SYDVKM. The CDR3 DNA follows: TGTGCCAGCAGTACCGGGACAGGAACTAGCACAGATACGCAGTATTTT. Encoded protein: CASSTGTGTSTDTQYF.

The CDR3 spells CAISEGDRPTDTQYF. CDR3 nucleotide sequence: TGTGCCATCAGTGAGGGGGACAGACCCACAGATACGCAGTATTTT. The chain employs TRBV10-3 and TRBJ2-3; TRBD1 matches 7 bases. The CDR3 has 15 amino acids. From germline, CDR1 is ENHRY and CDR2 SYGVKD. With V trimmed by 2 bases and J by 2 bases, 4 bases remained unmatched.

At least ten counts were recorded for this clone. This sequence joins TRBV29-1 and TRBJ2-7; a possible D gene is TRBD1 (6 bases). V was cut by 6 bases and J by 1 base, with 10 bases left in between. Per germline, CDR1 SQVTM and CDR2 ANQGSEA. The CDR3 loop spans 12 amino acids. This CDR3 is CSVGANSYEQYF. In DNA, the CDR3 is TGCAGCGTGGGGGCTAATTCCTACGAGCAGTACTTC.

The chain links TRBV7-2 to TRBJ1-2; TRBD1 matches at 9 bases. Looked up from germline, CDR1 is SGHTA and CDR2 is FQGNSA. V shed 7 bases and J 6 bases; nucleotides not matched to a gene: 3. The CDR3 has 12 amino acids. The CDR3 coding sequence is TGTGCCAGCAAACAGGGGGCTAATGGCTACACCTTC. Translation: CASKQGANGYTF.

The V call is TRBV28, the J call TRBJ1-2; D might be TRBD1 (6 bases). CDR1 is MDHEN and CDR2 is SYDVKM in the germline V gene. Trimming shortened V by 2 bases and J by 4 bases, and 14 bases separated the two germline ends. CDR3 length equals 15 residues. The CDR3 reads CASSLPQGLAYGYTF. CDR3 bases: TGTGCCAGCAGTTTACCACAGGGCTTGGCCTATGGCTACACCTTC.

This clone appeared once. The chain couples TRBV12-3 or TRBV12-4 to TRBJ1-4, with a possible D match to TRBD1 (6 bases). The V end lost 8 bases, the J end lost 3 bases, and 10 bases lay between the germline ends. There are 13 residues in the CDR3. The CDR3 region is CASQGIPNEKLFF. The CDR3, as DNA: TGTGCCAGCCAGGGGATCCCTAATGAAAAACTGTTTTTT.

This clone was observed a single time. V gene TRBV4-1 combines with J gene TRBJ2-1; possible D gene TRBD2, 5 bases. This CDR3 has 14 residues. Per germline, CDR1 MGHRA and CDR2 YSYEKL. V was clipped by 6 bases and J by 8 bases, with 17 bases between them. CDR3 nucleotide sequence: TGCGCCAGCAGGGAAACAGAGCTCGGGGATGAGCAGTTCTTC. Amino acid sequence: CASRETELGDEQFF.

This chain joins TRBV6-5 and TRBJ1-1, with 7 bases fitting TRBD1. Germline V gene sequence: CDR1 MNHEY, CDR2 SVGAGI. The CDR3 contains 16 residues. The junction had 8 bases not matched to a gene; V was cut back by 0 bases and J by 4 bases. CDR3: CASSYSPGTAITEAFF. The CDR3 coding sequence is TGTGCCAGCAGTTACTCTCCCGGGACAGCAATCACTGAAGCTTTCTTT.

The chain has TRBV28 and TRBJ1-2; TRBD1 is a possible D gene (6 bases). V was shortened by 8 bases and J by 5 bases, with 15 bases between the two germline ends. This CDR3 has 13 amino acids. The germline V gene has CDR1 MDHEN and CDR2 SYDVKM. CDR3 region: CASPRGGAYGYTF. CDR3 nucleotides: TGTGCCAGCCCCCGGGGGGGGGCTTATGGCTACACCTTC.

The chain combines TRBV10-1 with TRBJ2-2; the match to TRBD1 covers 12 bases. The J segment lost 1 base and the V segment lost 7 bases, leaving 10 bases of the junction unmatched. The CDR3 runs 18 residues. Germline V gives CDR1 WNHNN, CDR2 SYGVQD (reference sequence). The CDR3 loop is CASILRDRGPGNTGELFF. CDR3 nucleotide sequence: TGCGCCAGCATTCTCCGGGACAGGGGGCCCGGGAACACCGGGGAGCTGTTTTTT.

The chain carries TRBV5-1 and TRBJ1-1, with a tentative D call TRBD1 (6 bases). The CDR3 totals 16 residues. Per the germline V gene, CDR1 is SGHRS and CDR2 is YFSETQ. V lost 0 bases, J lost 1 base, and 13 bases lay in between. The CDR3 region is CASSLGDTRSNTEAFF. The DNA of the CDR3 is TGCGCCAGCAGCTTGGGGGACACAAGATCGAACACTGAAGCTTTCTTT.

The chain has TRBV7-6 and TRBJ2-5; the D gene is possibly TRBD2 (5 bases). This CDR3 spans 13 amino acids. Trimming took 5 bases from V and 2 from J, leaving 9 bases between them. Germline CDR1 SGHVS, CDR2 FNYEAQ. The CDR3 DNA follows: TGTGCCAGCAGCACCGGGATGCAAGAGACCCAGTACTTC. Residues: CASSTGMQETQYF.